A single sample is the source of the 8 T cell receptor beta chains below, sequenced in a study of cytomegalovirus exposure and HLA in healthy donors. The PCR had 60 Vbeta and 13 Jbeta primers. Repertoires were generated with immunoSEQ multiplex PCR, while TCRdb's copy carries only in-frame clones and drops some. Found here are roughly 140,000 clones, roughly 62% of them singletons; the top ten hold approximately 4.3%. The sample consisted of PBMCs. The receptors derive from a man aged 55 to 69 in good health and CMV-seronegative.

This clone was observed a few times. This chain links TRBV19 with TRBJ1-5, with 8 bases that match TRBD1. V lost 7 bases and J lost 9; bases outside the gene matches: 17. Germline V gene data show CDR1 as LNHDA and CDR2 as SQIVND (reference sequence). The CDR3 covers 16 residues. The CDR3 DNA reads TGTGCCAGTACCACAACCCACTCAGGGGGCGAGCCGCCCCAGCATTTT. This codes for CASTTTHSGGEPPQHF.

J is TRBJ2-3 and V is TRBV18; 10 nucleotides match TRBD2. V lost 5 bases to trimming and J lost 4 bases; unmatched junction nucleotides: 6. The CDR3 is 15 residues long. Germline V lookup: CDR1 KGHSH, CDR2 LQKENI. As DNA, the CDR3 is TGTGCCAGCTCAGCAGCGGGAGGGCGGTCAGATACGCAGTATTTT. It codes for CASSAAGGRSDTQYF. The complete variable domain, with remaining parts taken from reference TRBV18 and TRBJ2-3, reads NAGVMQNPRHLVRRRGQEARLRCSPMKGHSHVYWYRQLPEEGLKFMVYLQKENIIDESGMPKERFSAEFPKEGPSILRIQQVVRGDSAAYFCASSAAGGRSDTQYFGPGTRLTVL.

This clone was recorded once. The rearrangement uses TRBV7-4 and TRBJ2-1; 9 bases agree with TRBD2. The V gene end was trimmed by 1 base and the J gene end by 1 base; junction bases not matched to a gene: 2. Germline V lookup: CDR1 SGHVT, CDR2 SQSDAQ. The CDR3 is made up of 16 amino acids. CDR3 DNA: TGTGCCAGCAGCTTAGAGGCGGGGGGGTCCTACAATGAGCAGTTCTTC. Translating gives CASSLEAGGSYNEQFF.

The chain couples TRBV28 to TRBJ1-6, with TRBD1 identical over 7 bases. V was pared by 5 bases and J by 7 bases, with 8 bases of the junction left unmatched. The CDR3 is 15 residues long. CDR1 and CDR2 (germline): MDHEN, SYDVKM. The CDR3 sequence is CASSPYRTGNSPLHF. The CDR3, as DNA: TGTGCCAGCAGTCCGTACAGGACAGGAAATTCACCCCTCCACTTT.

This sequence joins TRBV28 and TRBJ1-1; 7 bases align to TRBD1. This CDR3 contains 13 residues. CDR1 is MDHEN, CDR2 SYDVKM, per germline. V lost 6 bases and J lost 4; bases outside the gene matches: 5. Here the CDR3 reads CASSSGQLTEAFF. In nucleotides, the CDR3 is TGTGCCAGCAGCTCGGGACAGCTCACTGAAGCTTTCTTT.

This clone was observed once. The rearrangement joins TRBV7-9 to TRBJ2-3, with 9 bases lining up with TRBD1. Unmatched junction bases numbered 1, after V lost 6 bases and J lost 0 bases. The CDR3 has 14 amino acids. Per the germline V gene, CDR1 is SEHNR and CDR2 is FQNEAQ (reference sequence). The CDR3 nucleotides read TGTGCCAGCAGAGGACAGGGGAGCACAGATACGCAGTATTTT. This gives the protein CASRGQGSTDTQYF.

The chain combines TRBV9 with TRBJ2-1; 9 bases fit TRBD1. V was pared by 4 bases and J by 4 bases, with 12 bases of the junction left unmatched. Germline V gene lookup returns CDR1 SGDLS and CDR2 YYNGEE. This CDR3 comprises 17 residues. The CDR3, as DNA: TGTGCCAGCAGCATTCGACCGGGACAGGGACCTTACAATGAGCAGTTCTTC. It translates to CASSIRPGQGPYNEQFF.

CDR3 sequence: CASSTGTEDGYTF. The CDR3, as DNA: TGCGCCAGTTCGACCGGGACAGAAGATGGCTACACCTTC. The chain couples TRBV4-3 to TRBJ1-2; TRBD1 matches 7 bases. CDR3 length: 13 amino acids. The germline CDR1 and CDR2 sequences are LGHNA and YSLEER. The V and J ends lost 9 bases and 6 bases, in that order; junction bases with no gene match: 10.